The 25 T cell receptor beta chains given below trace back to one sample, sequenced in a study of cytomegalovirus exposure and HLA in healthy donors. Primers: 60 Vbeta forward and 13 Jbeta reverse. Repertoires were generated with immunoSEQ multiplex PCR, while TCRdb's copy carries only in-frame clones and drops some. This sample has 200,000 to 250,000 clones, with 75% to 85% found just once. Material: PBMCs. These TCRs come from a woman aged 55-75 years in good health and CMV-seropositive.

The chain employs TRBV6-1 and TRBJ2-7, with TRBD2 matching 7 bases. The V segment lost 9 bases and the J segment 7 bases; nucleotides outside the gene matches: 0. The CDR3 spans 9 residues. CDR1 is MNHNS and CDR2 is SASEGT in the germline V gene. The CDR3, as DNA: TGTGCCAGGGGGGGGGAGCAGTACTTC. Its translation is CARGGEQYF.

The count of this clone is one. The gene calls are TRBV9 and TRBJ2-1; 12 bases map to TRBD2. CDR3 length: 15 residues. The germline CDR1 and CDR2 sequences are SGDLS and YYNGEE. Trimming removed 2 bases from V and 4 bases from J; junction bases left unmatched: 1. This CDR3 is CASSVLAGGYNEQFF. The CDR3 nucleotides read TGTGCCAGCAGCGTTCTAGCGGGGGGGTACAATGAGCAGTTCTTC.

The chain employs TRBV10-2 and TRBJ1-5; 7 nucleotides match TRBD1. CDR1 and CDR2 from the germline V gene are WSHSY and SAAADI. Trimming took 6 bases from V and 4 from J; bases not matched to a gene: 6. This CDR3 spans 14 amino acids. The chain's CDR3 is CASRTGTANQPQHF. CDR3 in DNA: TGCGCCAGCAGGACCGGGACAGCGAATCAGCCCCAGCATTTT.

The chain carries TRBV5-4 and TRBJ2-1; the D gene is possibly TRBD1 (6 bases). The length of the CDR3 is 16 residues. V was shortened by 6 bases and J by 0 bases, with 16 bases between the two germline ends. Germline V lookup: CDR1 SGHNT, CDR2 YYREEE (reference sequence). This CDR3 is CASNQQQGGSYNEQFF. Here the CDR3 DNA reads TGTGCCAGCAACCAACAACAGGGCGGCTCCTACAATGAGCAGTTCTTC. Based on the CDR3 plus reference TRBV5-4 and TRBJ2-1, the full variable domain is ETGVTQSPTHLIKTRGQQVTLRCSSQSGHNTVSWYQQALGQGPQFIFQYYREEENGRGNFPPRFSGLQFPNYSSELNVNALELDDSALYLCASNQQQGGSYNEQFFGPGTRLTVL.

The chain has TRBV19 and TRBJ2-7; maybe TRBD1 (6 bases). Germline V gene lookup returns CDR1 LNHDA and CDR2 SQIVND (reference sequence). V was cut by 4 bases and J by 5 bases, with 15 bases left in between. The CDR3 is 14 amino acids. The CDR3 region is CASSNTGKLDEQYF. The CDR3 DNA reads TGTGCCAGTAGTAATACAGGGAAGCTCGACGAGCAGTACTTC.

The chain links TRBV2 to TRBJ2-7; 7 nucleotides agree with TRBD1. The ends lost 8 bases at V and 5 bases at J; junction bases unmatched: 6. This CDR3 comprises 12 residues. Germline CDR1 SNHLY, CDR2 FYNNEI. CDR3 DNA: TGTGCCAGCGCCGAACAGGGGCACGAGCAGTACTTC. Protein: CASAEQGHEQYF.

V usage is TRBV15 and J usage is TRBJ1-2; D gene ambiguous. Trimming left V 5 bases short and J 5 bases short, with 9 bases between. The CDR3 has 12 residues. The germline CDR1 and CDR2 sequences are LNHNV and YYDKDF (reference sequence). The CDR3, as DNA: TGTGCCACCAGCCCGGGGTATTATGGCTACACCTTC. It is translated as CATSPGYYGYTF.

The chain couples TRBV29-1 to TRBJ1-4; 9 nucleotides agree with TRBD1. Germline-derived CDR1 and CDR2 are SQVTM and ANQGSEA. The CDR3 extends over 13 amino acids. V trimming: 0 bases; J trimming: 8 bases; junction bases outside the gene matches: 1. This chain's CDR3 is CSVEETGGEKLFF. In DNA, the CDR3 is TGCAGCGTTGAAGAGACAGGGGGGGAAAAACTGTTTTTT.

The count of this clone is one. The J gene is TRBJ2-7, the V gene TRBV5-4; D might be TRBD2 (6 bases). Germline V gene lookup returns CDR1 SGHNT and CDR2 YYREEE (reference sequence). Trimming took off 6 bases at V and 4 bases at J, with 26 bases between the two ends. The CDR3 is made up of 17 amino acids. The CDR3 loop reads CASTPSAAGTGFYEQYF. CDR3 in DNA: TGTGCCAGCACCCCATCGGCGGCCGGGACTGGATTTTACGAGCAGTACTTC. Variable domain in full (rest from reference TRBV5-4 and TRBJ2-7): ETGVTQSPTHLIKTRGQQVTLRCSSQSGHNTVSWYQQALGQGPQFIFQYYREEENGRGNFPPRFSGLQFPNYSSELNVNALELDDSALYLCASTPSAAGTGFYEQYFGPGTRLTVT.

In this sample, this clone turned up a few times. The V and J genes are TRBV6-5 and TRBJ1-1, with unresolved D. CDR3 length: 14 amino acids. Germline-derived CDR1 and CDR2 are MNHEY and SVGAGI. V shed 0 bases and J shed 4 bases, with 9 bases lying between them. CDR3 nucleotide sequence: TGTGCCAGCAGTTACTCGACTATGGGCACTGAAGCTTTCTTT. Residues: CASSYSTMGTEAFF.

The chain couples TRBV10-3 to TRBJ1-6; the match to TRBD1 covers 7 bases. The CDR3 runs to 15 residues. CDR1 ENHRY and CDR2 SYGVKD come from the germline V gene. V was pared by 2 bases and J by 7 bases, with 5 bases of the junction left unmatched. In DNA form, the CDR3 reads TGTGCCATCAGTGAGGAAGGACAGGCAAATTCACCCCTCCACTTT. It codes for CAISEEGQANSPLHF.

The chain links TRBV5-1 to TRBJ1-1, with TRBD1 matching over 8 bases. J lost 1 base, V lost 1 base, and 3 bases had no gene match. This CDR3 spans 15 amino acids. Per the germline V gene, CDR1 is SGHRS and CDR2 is YFSETQ. The CDR3 DNA reads TGCGCCAGCAGCTTGTTAGGACAGGGGAACACTGAAGCTTTCTTT. It translates to CASSLLGQGNTEAFF.

CDR3 sequence (DNA): TGTGCCAGCAGTGACTCCTGGACTAGCGGGAGAGTCAATGAGCAGTTCTTC. The encoded protein is CASSDSWTSGRVNEQFF. J is TRBJ2-1 and V is TRBV6-4; 13 positions agree with TRBD2. The V gene end was trimmed by 0 bases and the J gene end by 6 bases; junction bases not matched to a gene: 5. This CDR3 comprises 17 residues. CDR1 is MRHNA, CDR2 SNTAGT, per germline.

This chain links TRBV11-2 with TRBJ2-1; D is perhaps TRBD2 (6 bases). This CDR3 is 16 amino acids long. Trimming stripped 4 bases from V and 3 bases from J, with 16 bases between. CDR1 and CDR2 from the germline V gene are SGHAT and FQNNGV. In DNA form, the CDR3 reads TGTGCCAGCAGCTCACTCCGGGGGAGTGACTACAATGAGCAGTTCTTC. It encodes CASSSLRGSDYNEQFF.

The chain carries TRBV5-1 and TRBJ2-1, with D possibly matching TRBD2 (6 bases). Germline lookup yields CDR1 SGHRS and CDR2 YFSETQ. Deletions cut 0 bases from V and 7 bases from J, with 14 bases between. The CDR3 is 15 amino acids. The CDR3 nucleotides are TGCGCCAGCAGCTTGGTAGCGGAGCAGTGGAATGAGCAGTTCTTC. Residues: CASSLVAEQWNEQFF.

The chain recombines TRBV10-3 with TRBJ2-7; TRBD2 might be the D (6 bases). This CDR3 comprises 13 residues. Trimming removed 6 bases at V and 3 bases at J, with 12 bases between. Germline CDR1 is ENHRY and CDR2 is SYGVKD. DNA of the CDR3: TGTGCCATCAGGACCTCGGGGGACTACGAGCAGTACTTC. Translated: CAIRTSGDYEQYF.

This clone turned up a few times. The chain links TRBV30 to TRBJ1-5, with unresolved D. This CDR3 is built from 14 residues. V lost 0 bases to trimming and J lost 2 bases, with 8 bases between them. Looked up from germline, CDR1 is GTSNPN and CDR2 is SVGIG (reference sequence). CDR3 bases: TGTGCCTGGAGTGTACTTGAAGGCAATCAGCCCCAGCATTTT. This codes for CAWSVLEGNQPQHF.

With respect to this clone: One end of the junction varies from germline; a read error may be responsible. The rearrangement links TRBV7-9 to TRBJ1-4; D perhaps matches TRBD1 (6 bases). Germline lookup yields CDR1 SEHNR and CDR2 FQNEAQ (reference sequence). This CDR3 has 15 amino acids. CDR3 coding DNA: TGTTCCAGCAGCCCAATCGGGGGAGGGGGTGAAAAACTGTTTTTT. This gives the protein CSSSPIGGGGEKLFF.

To note about this clone: One end of the junction fails to match germline, which may point to a read error. This chain uses TRBV6-1 with TRBJ2-7; 8 bases match TRBD1. CDR1 is MNHNS and CDR2 is SASEGT in the germline V gene. There are 11 residues in the CDR3. CDR3 residues: CASREGQGNIF. CDR3 bases: TGTGCCAGCAGGGAAGGACAGGGAAACATCTTC.

The genes are TRBV27 and TRBJ1-4; perhaps TRBD1 as D (6 bases). CDR1 MNHEY and CDR2 SMNVEV come from the germline V gene (reference sequence). The CDR3 has 15 residues. V lost 5 bases, J lost 4 bases, and 14 bases lay in between. The CDR3 sequence: CASSRTGFLNEKLFF. DNA of the CDR3: TGTGCCAGCAGTCGAACAGGGTTCCTTAATGAAAAACTGTTTTTT.

V and J are TRBV5-4 and TRBJ2-5; maybe TRBD1 (6 bases). Per germline, CDR1 SGHNT and CDR2 YYREEE (reference sequence). V was trimmed by 4 bases and J by 3 bases, leaving 10 bases between them. This CDR3 has 13 residues. In DNA form, the CDR3 reads TGTGCCAGCAGCCCCCGACAGGAAGAGACCCAGTACTTC. Translation gives CASSPRQEETQYF.

This clone was recorded only once. The chain recombines TRBV7-2 with TRBJ2-2, with TRBD2 matching over 10 bases. The germline V gene encodes CDR1 SGHTA and CDR2 FQGNSA. The CDR3 totals 16 residues. The junction had 4 bases not matched to a gene; V was cut back by 5 bases and J by 1 base. CDR3 residues: CASSPRLAGNTGELFF. The CDR3 bases are TGTGCCAGCAGCCCTCGACTAGCGGGGAACACCGGGGAGCTGTTTTTT.

V gene TRBV28 combines with J gene TRBJ1-3; tentatively, D is TRBD1 (5 bases). The germline gives CDR1 MDHEN, CDR2 SYDVKM. This CDR3 is 16 amino acids long. The V end lost 2 bases, the J end lost 2 bases, and 13 bases lay between the germline ends. The DNA of the CDR3 is TGTGCCAGCAGTTTACCAGGGAATTTCGCTGGAAACACCATATATTTT. Translated, it gives CASSLPGNFAGNTIYF.

The V gene is TRBV5-1, the J gene TRBJ2-1; the match to TRBD2 covers 12 bases. Germline-derived CDR1 and CDR2 are SGHRS and YFSETQ. The CDR3 has 16 amino acids. Germline trimming cut 3 bases from V and 7 bases from J; bases unmatched to any gene: 8. CDR3 region: CASSSSRTSGNNEQFF. The DNA for the CDR3 is TGCGCCAGCAGCTCCTCGAGGACTAGCGGGAATAATGAGCAGTTCTTC.

This chain joins TRBV6-4 and TRBJ2-2; 9 bases map to TRBD2. This CDR3 is 15 amino acids long. V lost 2 bases, J lost 9 bases, and 7 bases stayed unmatched. Germline assignment: CDR1 MRHNA and CDR2 SNTAGT. CDR3 nucleotides: TGTGCCAGCAGTGACCAAGCGGGAGGACTCCGGGAGCTGTTTTTT. This encodes CASSDQAGGLRELFF.